This record looks at one T cell receptor (beta chain) sequence and its context. What it binds is not known. TCRdb's copy holds only in-frame clones and misses some; the assay was immunoSEQ multiplex PCR. Among about 99,000 clones listed, around nine tenths were seen once. The data were obtained in a study of T cell responses to AZD1222 COVID-19 vaccine. Study-level results: Clonal diversity was possibly underestimated, and white British individuals and females predominated among donors.

The sequenced sample was peripheral blood, obtained on day 0 of AZD1222 vaccination. This TCR was sampled from an adult in good health.

The CDR3 nucleotides read TGTGCAAGTCGCTCCCATTTTTGGAACACCGGGGAGCTGTTTTTT. Residues: CASRSHFWNTGELFF. The chain uses TRBV12-2 and TRBJ2-2; the table's D call, TRBD1, was not checked against the DNA. TRBV12-2 is reported as a pseudogene. The CDR3 sequence is 15 residues long.